What follows are 19 T cell receptor beta chains derived from one specimen sequenced in a study of blood T cells in healthy people across ages. Alongside a J-beta primer mix, a sample-barcoded 5' primer served in a second PCR lasting about 7 to 12 cycles. TCRdb independently ran MiXCR on the 5' RACE reads; one entry per CDR3 protein. Of 1 million or so distinct CDR3 sequences in the sample, 45% were seen once. Specimen: blood. The origin of the receptors is a woman aged 55-70 years in good health.

This chain links TRBV10-3 with TRBJ1-2; D possibly corresponds to TRBD1 (6 bases). Germline V gives CDR1 ENHRY, CDR2 SYGVKD. Trimming removed 5 bases from V and 3 bases from J, with 10 bases in between. The CDR3 is made up of 13 amino acids. The CDR3 DNA is TGTGCCATCAGTCGAGAGGGGGACTATGGCTACACCTTC. It is translated as CAISREGDYGYTF.

This clonotype was seen ten or more times. This rearrangement joins TRBV5-6 to TRBJ2-7; no definite D call. There are 13 residues in the CDR3. V was cut by 2 bases and J by 0 bases, with 6 bases left in between. Germline CDR1 reads SGHDT; CDR2 reads YYEEEE. CDR3 in DNA: TGTGCCAGCAGCTTTGGAGACTCCTACGAGCAGTACTTC. Its translation is CASSFGDSYEQYF. The full variable domain, its missing parts supplied by reference TRBV5-6 and TRBJ2-7, is DAGVTQSPTHLIKTRGQQVTLRCSPKSGHDTVSWYQQALGQGPQFIFQYYEEEERQRGNFPDRFSGHQFPNYSSELNVNALLLGDSALYLCASSFGDSYEQYFGPGTRLTVT.

This CDR3 is CASSDRNTGELFF. As DNA, the CDR3 is TGTGCCAGCAGTGATAGAAACACCGGGGAGCTGTTTTTT. The chain couples TRBV27 to TRBJ2-2; D unclear. V was shortened by 5 bases and J by 2 bases, with 6 bases between the two germline ends. Germline V lookup: CDR1 MNHEY, CDR2 SMNVEV (reference sequence). This CDR3 is 13 amino acids long.

The table lists this clonotype with a few counts. V gene TRBV7-2 combines with J gene TRBJ2-1; 9 nucleotides line up with TRBD2. This CDR3 is built from 16 residues. V gave up 5 bases and J gave up 6 bases; unmatched junction bases: 11. Germline CDR1 SGHTA, CDR2 FQGNSA. The CDR3 DNA reads as TGTGCCAGCAGCGCTCGCGGGCGGGAGGGCTTCAATGAGCAGTTCTTC. Translation gives CASSARGREGFNEQFF. Combining the CDR3 with reference TRBV7-2 and TRBJ2-1 gives the whole variable domain GAGVSQSPSNKVTEKGKDVELRCDPISGHTALYWYRQSLGQGLEFLIYFQGNSAPDKSGLPSDRFSAERTGGSVSTLTIQRTQQEDSAVYLCASSARGREGFNEQFFGPGTRLTVL.

This clonotype has just a few counts. The rearrangement links TRBV7-7 to TRBJ2-7; 7 bases match TRBD2. V lost 5 bases and J lost 7; bases outside the gene matches: 14. The CDR3 consists of 15 residues. Germline CDR1 is SSHAT and CDR2 is FNYEAQ (reference sequence). CDR3 in amino acids: CASSVGGDLYNEQYF. CDR3 sequence (DNA): TGTGCCAGCAGCGTTGGGGGGGATCTATACAATGAGCAGTACTTC.

V is TRBV20-1 and J is TRBJ2-5; 8 nucleotides agree with TRBD2. The CDR3 totals 15 residues. Losses at the gene ends were 6 bases for V and 11 bases for J; bases not matched to a gene: 20. The germline V gene has CDR1 DFQATT and CDR2 SNEGSKA (reference sequence). The CDR3 here is CSANPGSGVYNEQYF. The CDR3 DNA is TGCAGTGCCAACCCGGGTAGCGGGGTATACAATGAGCAGTACTTC.

This chain links TRBV7-9 with TRBJ2-5; 9 bases map to TRBD1. This CDR3 contains 16 residues. CDR1 and CDR2 from the germline V gene are SEHNR and FQNEAQ (reference sequence). Trimming cost V 6 bases and J 2 bases; bases outside gene matches: 10. CDR3 protein: CASSYRAGQGQETQYF. CDR3 nucleotide sequence: TGTGCCAGCAGTTACCGAGCGGGACAGGGACAAGAGACCCAGTACTTC.

The chain links TRBV24-1 to TRBJ2-7, with 7 bases fitting TRBD2. The germline CDR1 and CDR2 sequences are KGHDR and SFDVKD. The J segment lost 7 bases and the V segment lost 3 bases, leaving 11 bases of the junction unmatched. This CDR3 region has 15 residues. The CDR3 region is CATSDPRGGVYEQYF. The CDR3 DNA reads TGTGCCACCAGTGATCCACGTGGGGGGGTATATGAGCAGTACTTC.

The chain carries TRBV5-1 and TRBJ2-1, with D possibly being TRBD1 or TRBD2 (5 bases each). The CDR3 totals 15 residues. Trimming left V 5 bases short and J 9 bases short, with 21 bases between. Germline V CDR1 and CDR2: SGHRS, YFSETQ. The chain's CDR3 is CASRLTGTGFSEQFF. CDR3 nucleotide sequence: TGCGCCAGCAGACTTACCGGGACGGGCTTTAGTGAGCAGTTCTTC.

The chain is built from TRBV5-1 and TRBJ1-2; possible D gene TRBD1, 6 bases. Germline V gene data show CDR1 as SGHRS and CDR2 as YFSETQ. The CDR3 extends over 14 amino acids. Trimming pared 4 bases from V and 3 bases from J, leaving 13 bases between. The CDR3 region is CASSVDSPDYGYTF. The CDR3 DNA reads as TGCGCCAGCAGCGTGGACAGCCCCGACTATGGCTACACCTTC.

In the case of this clonotype: An end of the junction differs from the germline gene, which may be a read error. The CDR3, as DNA: TGTGCTAGCAGCTTAGGAGTCGGGGACTACCAATCGCCGCAGTTCTTC. As protein: CASSLGVGDYQSPQFF. The chain employs TRBV7-7 and TRBJ2-1, with TRBD2 matching over 7 bases. This CDR3 contains 16 residues. Germline V CDR1 and CDR2: SSHAT, FNYEAQ (reference sequence).

This clonotype was seen a few times. The chain carries TRBV11-1 and TRBJ2-1; D is uncertain. Germline V gene lookup returns CDR1 SGHAT and CDR2 FQDESV (reference sequence). The CDR3 has 14 residues. Trimming removed 3 bases at V and 4 bases at J, with 10 bases between. The CDR3 protein is CASSLITAYNEQFF. DNA for the CDR3: TGTGCCAGCAGCTTGATTACAGCTTACAATGAGCAGTTCTTC.

This clonotype has a single count. J is TRBJ2-3 and V is TRBV5-1; TRBD2 agrees at 11 bases. The ends lost 4 bases at V and 2 bases at J; junction bases unmatched: 6. There are 16 residues in the CDR3. CDR1 is SGHRS and CDR2 is YFSETQ in the germline V gene. CDR3 protein: CASSPTLAGVTDTQYF. The CDR3 DNA reads TGCGCCAGCAGCCCAACACTAGCGGGAGTCACAGATACGCAGTATTTT.

This clonotype was found a few times. The J gene is TRBJ2-3, the V gene TRBV29-1; D may be TRBD1 (5 bases). Germline CDR1 reads SQVTM; CDR2 reads ANQGSEA. The V end lost 4 bases, the J end lost 4 bases, and 12 bases lay between the germline ends. The CDR3 contains 13 residues. The CDR3 DNA reads TGCAGCGTTGGTCGAAGGGGATCAGATACGCAGTATTTT. Translated: CSVGRRGSDTQYF.

This clonotype has a handful of counts. The rearrangement joins TRBV13 to TRBJ2-1, with D hard to call. The CDR3 runs 13 residues. V lost 8 bases and J 6 bases, leaving 14 bases between the germline ends. Germline assignment: CDR1 PRHDT and CDR2 FYEKMQ (reference sequence). CDR3 amino acids: CASWAVWSNEQFF. CDR3 nucleotides: TGTGCCAGCTGGGCGGTTTGGTCCAATGAGCAGTTCTTC.

V usage is TRBV6-2 or TRBV6-3 and J usage is TRBJ2-1; 7 nucleotides match TRBD2. V gave up 6 bases and J gave up 7 bases; unmatched junction bases: 18. CDR3 length: 17 amino acids. CDR1 MNHEY and CDR2 SVGEGT come from the germline V gene. CDR3 residues: CASSRASGLSVRNEQFF. The CDR3 nucleotides are TGTGCCAGCAGCCGGGCTAGCGGCCTATCTGTTCGGAATGAGCAGTTCTTC.

This chain connects TRBV9 to TRBJ2-7; 7 bases map to TRBD1. The end of the DNA aligns better with TRBJ2-5, so the J call may be wrong. CDR1 and CDR2 (germline): SGDLS, YYNGEE. The CDR3 spans 15 residues. The CDR3 here is CASSVVRTGFETQYF. CDR3 DNA: TGTGCCAGCAGCGTAGTTAGGACAGGTTTTGAGACCCAGTACTTC.

As to this clonotype: One end of the junction varies from germline; a read error may be responsible. The V and J genes are TRBV12-3 or TRBV12-4 and TRBJ2-4; D is unclear. The CDR3 length is 16 residues. The CDR3 nucleotides read TGTGCCAGCAGTTTTTTCCCCCGTGGAGCCAAAAGCATTCAGTACTTC. Encoded protein: CASSFFPRGAKSIQYF.

This clonotype appeared a few times. This rearrangement joins TRBV27 to TRBJ1-2; D perhaps matches TRBD1 (6 bases). Germline V gene sequence: CDR1 MNHEY, CDR2 SMNVEV (reference sequence). V was pared by 0 bases and J by 3 bases, with 11 bases between. This CDR3 spans 15 amino acids. The CDR3 loop reads CASSLSSGGDYGYTF. The CDR3, as DNA: TGTGCCAGCAGTTTATCGTCTGGGGGCGACTATGGCTACACCTTC.